These T cell receptor beta chains were read from a single sample in a study of blood T cell repertoires in COVID-19. The repertoire was sequenced with immunoSEQ multiplex PCR; TCRdb's copy has only in-frame clones and lacks some. This sample has about 300,000 clones, with roughly 85% found just once. What was sequenced was PBMCs or T cells enriched from blood (not recorded which). These receptors originate from a woman in her 30s who had been exposed to COVID-19. Each CDR3 is given with its conserved first and last residue. The order of the fields is CDR3 DNA, CDR3 protein, clone size, D gene, V gene, J gene. The D gene is left open where the match is weak. Size is omitted from some rows. Given values are once, few, many or a class for expanded clones.

CDR3 DNA: TGCGCCAGCAGCCAAGGACAGGGAGAATCTGGCTACACCTTC
CDR3 protein: CASSQGQGESGYTF
clone size: few
D gene: TRBD1
V gene: TRBV4-3
J gene: TRBJ1-2

CDR3 DNA: TGTGCCAGTAGTATACTTGGACTAGCGGGAGCCCACTACGAGCAGTACTTC
CDR3 protein: CASSILGLAGAHYEQYF
clone size: -
D gene: TRBD2
V gene: TRBV19
J gene: TRBJ2-7

CDR3 DNA: TGTGCCAGCAGAATCGAGGGGACAGCCGGACGCCATGGCTACACCTTC
CDR3 protein: CASRIEGTAGRHGYTF
clone size: once
D gene: TRBD1
V gene: TRBV28
J gene: TRBJ1-2

CDR3 DNA: TGTGCCAGCAGTGGGTTAAGTCCGGGGGGGAGCTCCTACGAGCAGTACTTC
CDR3 protein: CASSGLSPGGSSYEQYF
clone size: -
D gene: TRBD2
V gene: TRBV27
J gene: TRBJ2-7

CDR3 DNA: TGTGCCAGCACCCCCTCGGGTCTAGTCTATGGCTACACCTTC
CDR3 protein: CASTPSGLVYGYTF
clone size: few
D gene: -
V gene: TRBV27
J gene: TRBJ1-2

CDR3 DNA: TGTGCCAGCAGTTTGGACAGCAGATATGGCTACACCTTC
CDR3 protein: CASSLDSRYGYTF
clone size: -
D gene: -
V gene: TRBV27
J gene: TRBJ1-2

CDR3 DNA: TGTGCCACACCTGGGACAGGGGATGGGGACACTGAAGCTTTCTTT
CDR3 protein: CATPGTGDGDTEAFF
clone size: few
D gene: TRBD1
V gene: TRBV2
J gene: TRBJ1-1

CDR3 DNA: TGTGCCAGCAGCGTAGGAAATAGTGGAAACACCATATATTTT
CDR3 protein: CASSVGNSGNTIYF
clone size: -
D gene: -
V gene: TRBV9
J gene: TRBJ1-3

CDR3 DNA: TGTGCCAGCCGGCGGAACAATAATTCACCCCTCCACTTT
CDR3 protein: CASRRNNNSPLHF
clone size: -
D gene: -
V gene: TRBV5-8
J gene: TRBJ1-6

CDR3 DNA: TGTGCCAGCTCACACACGGACAGGGGAATCTATGGCTACACCTTC
CDR3 protein: CASSHTDRGIYGYTF
clone size: -
D gene: TRBD1
V gene: TRBV18
J gene: TRBJ1-2

CDR3 DNA: TGCGCCAACCCCCGGCGGGCTTACAATGAGCAGTTCTTC
CDR3 protein: CANPRRAYNEQFF
clone size: -
D gene: -
V gene: TRBV23-1
J gene: TRBJ2-1

CDR3 DNA: TGTGCCAGCAGTTCCCCCGGACAGGGGGGGTACGAGCAGTACTTC
CDR3 protein: CASSSPGQGGYEQYF
clone size: -
D gene: TRBD1
V gene: TRBV6-2/TRBV6-3
J gene: TRBJ2-7

CDR3 DNA: TGTGCCAGCAGCGTACTAGCGGGGGGGCAGACCCAGTACTTC
CDR3 protein: CASSVLAGGQTQYF
clone size: once
D gene: TRBD2
V gene: TRBV7-2
J gene: TRBJ2-5

CDR3 DNA: TGTGCCAGCAGCTACCAGGCGAGCTCCTACGAGCAGTACTTC
CDR3 protein: CASSYQASSYEQYF
clone size: -
D gene: -
V gene: TRBV6-6
J gene: TRBJ2-7

CDR3 DNA: TGTGCCAGCAGCCAAGATCAGGGACAGCAAGAGACCCAGTACTTC
CDR3 protein: CASSQDQGQQETQYF
clone size: -
D gene: TRBD1
V gene: TRBV4-2
J gene: TRBJ2-5

CDR3 DNA: TGTGCCAGTAGTTTAGATAGCGGGGGGATCACAGATACGCAGTATTTT
CDR3 protein: CASSLDSGGITDTQYF
clone size: -
D gene: TRBD2
V gene: TRBV19
J gene: TRBJ2-3

CDR3 DNA: TGTGCCAGCGGTACGACAGGGAAGAACTATGGCTACACCTTC
CDR3 protein: CASGTTGKNYGYTF
clone size: -
D gene: TRBD1
V gene: TRBV3-1/TRBV3-2
J gene: TRBJ1-2

CDR3 DNA: TGTGCCAGCAGCCGTAGACAGGGCAAAGATAATGAAAAACTGTTTTTT
CDR3 protein: CASSRRQGKDNEKLFF
clone size: once
D gene: TRBD1
V gene: TRBV7-9
J gene: TRBJ1-4

CDR3 DNA: TGTGCCACCAGCAGAGAGAGGTTTGGCGGGACTGAAGCTTTCTTT
CDR3 protein: CATSRERFGGTEAFF
clone size: -
D gene: -
V gene: TRBV15
J gene: TRBJ1-1

CDR3 DNA: TGCGCCAGCAGTGACCCCAGACTCTCCTACGAGCAGTACTTC
CDR3 protein: CASSDPRLSYEQYF
clone size: few
D gene: -
V gene: TRBV10-1
J gene: TRBJ2-7

CDR3 DNA: TGTGCCAGCAGTTGGGGACAGGGTAGTCCCAATGAGCAGTTCTTC
CDR3 protein: CASSWGQGSPNEQFF
clone size: -
D gene: TRBD1
V gene: TRBV6-6
J gene: TRBJ2-1

CDR3 DNA: TGTGCCAGCAGCTTACCCGACAGGCCTGAAGCTTTCTTT
CDR3 protein: CASSLPDRPEAFF
clone size: once
D gene: -
V gene: TRBV5-6
J gene: TRBJ1-1

CDR3 DNA: TGTGCCAGCAGTCCTTATACAGGGGTGAGCTCTGGAAACACCATATATTTT
CDR3 protein: CASSPYTGVSSGNTIYF
clone size: -
D gene: TRBD1
V gene: TRBV27
J gene: TRBJ1-3

CDR3 DNA: TGTGCCAGCAGCGGGAGCGGGGGGGGCTCCTACAATGAGCAGTTCTTC
CDR3 protein: CASSGSGGGSYNEQFF
clone size: -
D gene: TRBD2
V gene: TRBV5-4
J gene: TRBJ2-1

CDR3 DNA: TGCGCCAGCAGCCAAGTTGGCCGGGACAGGGGGCAAGATACGCAGTATTTT
CDR3 protein: CASSQVGRDRGQDTQYF
clone size: -
D gene: TRBD1
V gene: TRBV4-1
J gene: TRBJ2-3

CDR3 DNA: TGTGCCAGCAGAAGGACAGGGGCTAACTATGGCTACACCTTC
CDR3 protein: CASRRTGANYGYTF
clone size: -
D gene: TRBD1
V gene: TRBV27
J gene: TRBJ1-2

CDR3 DNA: TGTGCCAGTAGTATTACAGGGGGAGAGTCCCAGCATTTT
CDR3 protein: CASSITGGESQHF
clone size: -
D gene: TRBD1
V gene: TRBV19
J gene: TRBJ1-5

CDR3 DNA: TGCGCCAGCAGCCAAGAAGGGGGGGCTAGCACAGATACGCAGTATTTT
CDR3 protein: CASSQEGGASTDTQYF
clone size: -
D gene: -
V gene: TRBV4-3
J gene: TRBJ2-3